This T cell receptor (beta chain) was documented in a study of vaccination and CD4 T cells after COVID-19. Cultured CD4+ T cells had their DNA profiled by the Oncomine TCR Beta short-read assay. TCRdb re-called the PCR reads through MiXCR, storing one row per CDR3 protein. The table shows 20,000 or so distinct CDR3 sequences, with over 55% occurring only once. Worth noting for this clonotype: Its antigen is as yet unknown.

Treatment: roughly 10-day PBMC culture with coronavirus spike peptide pools or control peptides (ViraFEST assay). Material: CD4+ T cells from blood, cultured in vitro, obtained after SARS-CoV-2 vaccination. The sequence came from a human donor who had recovered from COVID-19.

CDR3: CAWSQAINQPQHF. CDR3 sequence (DNA): TGTGCCTGGAGTCAGGCGATCAATCAGCCCCAGCATTTT. The chain links TRBV30 to TRBJ1-5, with D unresolved. The V gene's germline CDR1 is GTSNPN and CDR2 SVGIG (reference sequence). The CDR3 sequence is 13 residues long. Trimming stripped 2 bases from V and 3 bases from J, with 8 bases between.